This T cell receptor (beta chain) appears in the sequencing data of a study of blood T cell repertoires in COVID-19. About the study: Acute-phase and convalescent COVID-19 samples originated in the United States, Italy and Spain. The analysed material was cDNA or gDNA that came from T cells, B-cell-depleted T cells, or PBMCs.

In the study's own analysis: Reference gene primer amplification yielded estimated nucleated cell counts. Libraries were prepared by immunoSEQ multiplex PCR; TCRdb keeps only in-frame clonotypes and omits some of them. V and J calls and clone size come straight from that table; D and trimming were deduced from the DNA. The sample shows tens of thousands of clones, approximately 80% of them seen only once. Germline V CDR1 and CDR2: LGHDT, YNNKEL (reference sequence). This CDR3 spans 14 amino acids. V lost 6 bases, J lost 4 bases, and 2 bases stayed unmatched. The origin of this receptor is an elderly woman with active or convalescent COVID-19. The sequenced sample consisted of peripheral blood. V is TRBV3-1 (or the pseudogene TRBV3-2) and J is TRBJ2-2; 10 nucleotides align to TRBD2. CDR3 coding DNA: TGTGCCAGCAGGGTAGCGGGAGGCACCGGGGAGCTGTTTTTT. It is translated as CASRVAGGTGELFF.